This passage covers 17 T cell receptor beta chains from one sample sequenced in a study of cytomegalovirus exposure and HLA in healthy donors. Primers included in the PCR were 60 Vbeta and 13 Jbeta primers. The repertoire was sequenced with immunoSEQ multiplex PCR; TCRdb's copy has only in-frame clones and lacks some. The table lists 90,000 to 100,000 clones, around 70% of them singletons. The specimen sequenced was PBMCs. These receptors all come from a female donor in good health and CMV-seronegative.

The V gene is TRBV4-1, the J gene TRBJ1-6; tentatively, D is TRBD1 (6 bases). CDR1 is MGHRA, CDR2 YSYEKL, per germline. Trimming took 6 bases from V and 8 from J, leaving 14 bases between them. The CDR3 extends over 14 amino acids. The CDR3 nucleotides are TGCGCCAGCAGGGGACAAGGGGGATATTCACCCCTCCACTTT. Translation gives CASRGQGGYSPLHF.

This chain links TRBV13 with TRBJ1-1, with D possibly TRBD1 on 5 matching bases. The V end lost 4 bases, the J end lost 0 bases, and 18 bases lay between the germline ends. Per the germline V gene, CDR1 is PRHDT and CDR2 is FYEKMQ (reference sequence). The CDR3 is made up of 17 amino acids. The CDR3 DNA reads TGTGCCAGCAGCTCCCAACGGTGGGGCAGCGTGAACACTGAAGCTTTCTTT. Amino acids: CASSSQRWGSVNTEAFF.

This chain links TRBV5-5 with TRBJ2-5, with 9 nucleotides matching TRBD2. This CDR3 contains 16 residues. Trimming cost V 0 bases and J 5 bases; bases outside gene matches: 8. Germline CDR1 reads SGHKS; CDR2 reads YYEKEE (reference sequence). The CDR3 reads CASSLERGVPWETQYF. CDR3 in DNA: TGTGCCAGCAGCTTGGAGCGGGGGGTACCATGGGAGACCCAGTACTTC. The full variable domain, rest sourced from reference TRBV5-5 and TRBJ2-5, is DAGVTQSPTHLIKTRGQQVTLRCSPISGHKSVSWYQQVLGQGPQFIFQYYEKEERGRGNFPDRFSARQFPNYSSELNVNALLLGDSALYLCASSLERGVPWETQYFGPGTRLLVL.

This clone came up a few times. The CDR3 DNA is TGTGCCAGCCGGGCAGGGGGAACACTCTACGAGCAGTACTTC. Its translation: CASRAGGTLYEQYF. V usage is TRBV7-2 and J usage is TRBJ2-7; 7 nucleotides align to TRBD1. This CDR3 is built from 14 residues. J gave up 3 bases and V 8 bases, and 10 bases lay outside the gene matches. Germline loops: CDR1 SGHTA, CDR2 FQGNSA.

The rearrangement uses TRBV5-4 and TRBJ1-2, with 7 bases lining up with TRBD1. V lost 4 bases and J lost 0; bases outside the gene matches: 12. This CDR3 is built from 17 residues. Germline CDR1 and CDR2: SGHNT and YYREEE (reference sequence). The CDR3 nucleotides read TGTGCCAGCAGCGTATCCTCCGGGACAGCGACTAACTATGGCTACACCTTC. It is translated as CASSVSSGTATNYGYTF.

This clone was seen only a few times. This chain links TRBV5-1 with TRBJ1-6; the D gene is possibly TRBD1 (6 bases). This CDR3 comprises 15 residues. The germline CDR1 and CDR2 sequences are SGHRS and YFSETQ. Trimming shortened V by 0 bases and J by 8 bases, and 12 bases separated the two germline ends. The CDR3, as DNA: TGCGCCAGCAGCTTGGATTGGCAGGGGTATTCACCCCTCCACTTT. Encoded protein: CASSLDWQGYSPLHF.

The CDR3: CASSYLLAGGPDEQFF. CDR3 DNA: TGTGCCAGCAGTTACCTACTAGCGGGAGGGCCGGATGAGCAGTTCTTC. This rearrangement joins TRBV6-6 to TRBJ2-1; 13 nucleotides align to TRBD2. Germline CDR1 MNHNY, CDR2 SVGAGI (reference sequence). This CDR3 comprises 16 residues. J lost 8 bases, V lost 2 bases, and 6 bases had no gene match.

The CDR3 spells CASSRRSGETQYF. CDR3 sequence (DNA): TGCGCCAGCAGTCGGCGGAGCGGGGAGACCCAGTACTTC. V and J are TRBV5-1 and TRBJ2-5; D may be TRBD2 (6 bases). Per the germline V gene, CDR1 is SGHRS and CDR2 is YFSETQ. Trimming pared 5 bases from V and 5 bases from J, leaving 13 bases between. The CDR3 has 13 residues.

The rearrangement joins TRBV7-2 to TRBJ2-7, with 9 bases matching TRBD2. V was pared by 3 bases and J by 3 bases, with 3 bases of the junction left unmatched. From germline, CDR1 is SGHTA and CDR2 FQGNSA. The CDR3 extends over 14 amino acids. The CDR3 reads CASSFSGGFYEQYF. CDR3 DNA: TGTGCCAGCAGCTTTAGCGGGGGATTCTACGAGCAGTACTTC.

V and J are TRBV6-1 and TRBJ1-4, with no clear D. This CDR3 comprises 17 residues. Germline V gene data show CDR1 as MNHNS and CDR2 as SASEGT. V lost 2 bases and J 3 bases, leaving 16 bases between the germline ends. CDR3 protein: CASSERLLGRANEKLFF. CDR3 coding DNA: TGTGCCAGCAGTGAAAGATTATTGGGGAGAGCTAATGAAAAACTGTTTTTT.

This sequence joins TRBV18 and TRBJ1-1; D uncertain. Trimming removed 2 bases from V and 4 bases from J, with 8 bases in between. Germline assignment: CDR1 KGHSH and CDR2 LQKENI. The length of the CDR3 is 13 residues. The CDR3: CASSPGESTEAFF. CDR3 DNA sequence: TGTGCCAGCTCACCAGGGGAGAGCACTGAAGCTTTCTTT.

The rearrangement uses TRBV5-6 and TRBJ2-1, with D tentatively TRBD1 (5 bases). The V gene lost 1 base and the J gene lost 8 bases, with 10 bases spanning the gap. The CDR3 runs to 13 residues. Germline V CDR1 and CDR2: SGHDT, YYEEEE. The CDR3, as DNA: TGTGCCAGCAGCTTGCGGGTCAGGGATGAGCAGTTCTTC. Translating gives CASSLRVRDEQFF.

The sample holds a few counts of this clone. The gene calls are TRBV28 and TRBJ2-7; 9 positions agree with TRBD1. This CDR3 contains 13 residues. Germline-derived CDR1 and CDR2 are MDHEN and SYDVKM. Unmatched junction bases numbered 9, after V lost 8 bases and J lost 7 bases. The CDR3 here is CASLSGQGLEQYF. The CDR3 nucleotides are TGTGCCAGCCTCTCGGGACAGGGCCTGGAGCAGTACTTC.

This chain uses TRBV27 with TRBJ1-5, with TRBD1 as a possible D gene (6 bases). From germline, CDR1 is MNHEY and CDR2 SMNVEV (reference sequence). The V and J ends lost 0 bases and 6 bases respectively, with 15 bases between them. CDR3 length: 16 residues. Written as DNA, the CDR3 is TGTGCCAGCAGTTTATCGGCAGGGGCGATCAGTCAGCCCCAGCATTTT. It specifies CASSLSAGAISQPQHF.

This sequence joins TRBV9 and TRBJ2-3; 10 bases agree with TRBD2. The CDR3 loop spans 15 amino acids. V lost 4 bases and J lost 8; bases outside the gene matches: 10. Per germline, CDR1 SGDLS and CDR2 YYNGEE. CDR3 residues: CASSLPSSGGATQYF. The CDR3 DNA is TGTGCCAGCAGCCTCCCCTCTAGCGGGGGCGCTACGCAGTATTTT.

J is TRBJ1-1 and V is TRBV10-2; D not certain. Germline CDR1 WSHSY, CDR2 SAAADI. V dropped 4 bases and J dropped 5 bases, with 8 bases sitting between them. The CDR3 has 12 residues. CDR3 sequence: CASSAHETEAFF. CDR3 nucleotide sequence: TGCGCCAGCAGTGCCCATGAGACTGAAGCTTTCTTT.

This clone was seen more than once but under ten times. The J gene is TRBJ1-1, the V gene TRBV10-2; D remains ambiguous. Trimming took 3 bases from V and 2 from J, leaving 7 bases between them. The CDR3 is 13 residues long. Germline V gene lookup returns CDR1 WSHSY and CDR2 SAAADI. CDR3 sequence reads: CASSDGVNTEAFF. The CDR3 nucleotides read TGCGCCAGCAGTGACGGTGTAAACACTGAAGCTTTCTTT.